This T cell receptor beta chain emerged from a study of T cell responses to AZD1222 COVID-19 vaccine. To note about this clone: Its target is unknown.

This CDR3 is built from 12 residues. Germline V lookup: CDR1 MNHEY, CDR2 SVGAGI. With 6 bases clipped from V and 3 bases from J, the junction kept 1 base outside the gene matches. Libraries were prepared by immunoSEQ multiplex PCR; TCRdb keeps only in-frame clonotypes and omits some of them. Of over 100,000 clones in the sample, approximately 90% were seen once. Broader study findings: The reported proportion of spike-specific TCRs targeting unmutated variant regions was nearly half.

Both about-4-week and about-12-week second-dose recipients were combined. V usage is TRBV6-5 and J usage is TRBJ1-2, with TRBD1 matching 7 bases. The material sequenced was peripheral blood, taken 28 days after the second AZD1222 dose. The clonotype comes from an adult who received the AZD1222 COVID-19 vaccine. CDR3 sequence (DNA): TGTGCCAGCAGCGGGACAGACTATGGCTACACCTTC. It translates to CASSGTDYGYTF.